Below, 5 T cell receptor beta chains from the same sample are listed, as sequenced in a study of OX40 agonist ivuxolimab in advanced cancers. Assay: immunoSEQ multiplex PCR; the TCRdb copy retains only in-frame clones and omits some. Here the sample spans about 77,000 clones, around nine tenths being singletons. The sequencing used CD4+ or CD8+ T cells sorted from blood, collected in a trial of the OX40 agonist ivuxolimab. These receptors originate from an adult with an advanced solid tumor such as melanoma, head and neck, liver or kidney cancer.

The chain has TRBV5-8 and TRBJ1-2, with 8 bases lining up with TRBD1. V dropped 2 bases and J dropped 2; count of bases not matched to a gene: 5. Germline values: CDR1 SGHTS, CDR2 YDEGEE. This CDR3 is 15 amino acids long. CDR3 region: CASSLPDRANYGYTF. CDR3 DNA sequence: TGTGCCAGCAGCTTACCGGACAGGGCGAACTATGGCTACACCTTC. The full variable domain, in which reference TRBV5-8 and TRBJ1-2 provide the parts outside the CDR3, is EAGVTQSPTHLIKTRGQQATLRCSPISGHTSVYWYQQALGLGLQFLLWYDEGEERNRGNFPPRFSGRQFPNYSSELNVNALELEDSALYLCASSLPDRANYGYTFGSGTRLTVV.

The rearrangement joins TRBV5-4 to TRBJ2-3, with a weak D call TRBD2 (6 bases). V was cut by 5 bases and J by 6 bases, with 22 bases left in between. The CDR3 has 16 residues. Germline lookup yields CDR1 SGHNT and CDR2 YYREEE (reference sequence). The CDR3 DNA is TGTGCCAGCAGTTACGGGGGTTTTGAGGCTTCGGATACGCAGTATTTT. This sequence encodes CASSYGGFEASDTQYF.

This sequence joins TRBV6-5 and TRBJ1-2, with a possible D match to TRBD1 (5 bases). Trimming cost V 10 bases and J 2 bases, with 14 bases left between them. The CDR3 has 13 residues. Germline V gene data show CDR1 as MNHEY and CDR2 as SVGAGI. CDR3 DNA: TGTGCCATCCGGCGGGCAGGGAACTATGGCTACACCTTC. Residues: CAIRRAGNYGYTF.

This rearrangement joins TRBV5-1 to TRBJ1-1, with D perhaps matching TRBD1 (6 bases). CDR3 length equals 15 residues. The germline V and J ends were trimmed by 0 bases and 6 bases, with 15 bases remaining between them. Germline values: CDR1 SGHRS, CDR2 YFSETQ. The CDR3 is CASSLEGTISAEAFF. The CDR3 DNA follows: TGCGCCAGCAGCTTGGAAGGGACAATCAGTGCTGAAGCTTTCTTT.

The chain has TRBV28 and TRBJ2-1; 8 bases are a match to TRBD2. V lost 4 bases and J lost 10; bases outside the gene matches: 15. The CDR3 consists of 16 residues. Looked up from germline, CDR1 is MDHEN and CDR2 is SYDVKM. The CDR3 loop is CASSSPGGPPFGEQFF. The CDR3, as DNA: TGTGCCAGCAGTTCCCCGGGAGGGCCTCCTTTTGGGGAGCAGTTCTTC.